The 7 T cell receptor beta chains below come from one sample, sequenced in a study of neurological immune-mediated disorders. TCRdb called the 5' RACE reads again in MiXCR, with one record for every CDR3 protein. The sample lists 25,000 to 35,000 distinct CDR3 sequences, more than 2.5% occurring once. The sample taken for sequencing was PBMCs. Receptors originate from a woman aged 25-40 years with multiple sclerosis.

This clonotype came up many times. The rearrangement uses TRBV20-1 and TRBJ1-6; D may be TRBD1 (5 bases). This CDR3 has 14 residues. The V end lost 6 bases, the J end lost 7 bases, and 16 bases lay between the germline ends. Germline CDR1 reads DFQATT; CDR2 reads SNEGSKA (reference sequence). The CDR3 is CSASEAAGNSPLHF. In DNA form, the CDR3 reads TGCAGTGCATCGGAAGCGGCAGGGAATTCACCCCTCCACTTT.

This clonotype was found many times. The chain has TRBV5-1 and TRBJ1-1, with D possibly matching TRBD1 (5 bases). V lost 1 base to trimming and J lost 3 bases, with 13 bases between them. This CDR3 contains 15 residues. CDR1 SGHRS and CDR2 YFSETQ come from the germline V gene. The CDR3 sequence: CASSLSNWGDTEAFF. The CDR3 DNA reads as TGCGCCAGCAGCTTGTCCAATTGGGGGGACACTGAAGCTTTCTTT.

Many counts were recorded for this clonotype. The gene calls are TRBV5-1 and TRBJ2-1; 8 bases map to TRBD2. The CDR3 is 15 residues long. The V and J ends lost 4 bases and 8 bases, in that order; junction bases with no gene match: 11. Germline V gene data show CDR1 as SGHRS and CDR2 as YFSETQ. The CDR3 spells CASSPGSGSGDEQFF. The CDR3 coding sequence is TGCGCCAGCAGCCCCGGGAGCGGGAGTGGGGATGAGCAGTTCTTC. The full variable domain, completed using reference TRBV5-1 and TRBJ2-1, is KAGVTQTPRYLIKTRGQQVTLSCSPISGHRSVSWYQQTPGQGLQFLFEYFSETQRNKGNFPGRFSGRQFSNSRSEMNVSTLELGDSALYLCASSPGSGSGDEQFFGPGTRLTVL.

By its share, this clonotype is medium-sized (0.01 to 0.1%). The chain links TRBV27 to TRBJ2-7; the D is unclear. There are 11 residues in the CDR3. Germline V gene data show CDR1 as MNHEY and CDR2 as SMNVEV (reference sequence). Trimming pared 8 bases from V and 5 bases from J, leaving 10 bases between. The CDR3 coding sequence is TGTGCCAGCCGAAGCATGAACGAGCAGTACTTC. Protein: CASRSMNEQYF.

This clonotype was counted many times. The CDR3 nucleotides read TGCGCCAGCAGCTTGTCTCTTACCTACTCTGGAAACACCATATATTTT. Its translation is CASSLSLTYSGNTIYF. The chain recombines TRBV5-1 with TRBJ1-3; the D is unclear. This CDR3 spans 16 amino acids. Trimming cost V 1 base and J 0 bases, with 11 bases left between them. The V gene's germline CDR1 is SGHRS and CDR2 YFSETQ.

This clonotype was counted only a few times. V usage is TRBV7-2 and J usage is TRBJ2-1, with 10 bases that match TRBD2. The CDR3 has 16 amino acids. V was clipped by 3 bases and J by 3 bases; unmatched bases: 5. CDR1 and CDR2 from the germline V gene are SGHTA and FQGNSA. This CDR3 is CASSFRRTSGYNEQFF. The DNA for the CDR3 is TGTGCCAGCAGCTTTCGCCGGACTAGCGGCTACAATGAGCAGTTCTTC. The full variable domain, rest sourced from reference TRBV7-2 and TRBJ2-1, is GAGVSQSPSNKVTEKGKDVELRCDPISGHTALYWYRQSLGQGLEFLIYFQGNSAPDKSGLPSDRFSAERTGGSVSTLTIQRTQQEDSAVYLCASSFRRTSGYNEQFFGPGTRLTVL.

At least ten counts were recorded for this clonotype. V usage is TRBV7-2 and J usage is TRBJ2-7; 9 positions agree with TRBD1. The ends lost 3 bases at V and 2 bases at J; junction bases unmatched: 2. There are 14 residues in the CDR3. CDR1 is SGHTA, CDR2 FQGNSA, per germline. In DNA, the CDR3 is TGTGCCAGCAGCTTCGGGACAGGGACCTACGAGCAGTACTTC. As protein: CASSFGTGTYEQYF.